This record covers a single TCR delta chain. This clone has a handful of counts. This clone's antigen is unknown. Base qualities are not at hand, and no much larger clone is one base apart. These data belong to a study of TRDV2 sequences in healthy donors (dated by TCRdb to between 2020 and 2021). Background for the entire study: Under 25 single-cell-derived gamma9delta2 T cell clones spanning the full range of antitumor activity were TCR-sequenced and traced within the bulk repertoire. Study-wide conclusions, independent of this receptor: The TCRdelta clonotypes of several highly reactive clones appeared rare, as these clonotypes were not detected in the bulk sequencing data of the respective donors. The observed TCRdelta repertoires were strongly focused, but the frequency of each clonotype showed no correlation with the antitumor functional potential of the corresponding clone.

Bulk sequencing of complete TCR delta chain (Vdelta2) repertoires was performed to track the frequency of functionally characterized gamma9delta2 T cell clones. The Dutch blood bank supplied purchased peripheral blood from anonymous healthy donors. gamma9delta2 T cells analyzed in the study originated from peripheral blood of healthy donors. The library was obtained by PCR. Sequencer: Illumina MiSeq. Per the authors' processing: In reporting clonotype frequencies of the TRDV repertoire, clonotypes with just one read were left out. TCRdb recomputed clones from the public reads with CATT; identical DNA rows were then combined. It is TCRdb's table, rather than the study itself, that gives the V and J calls and clone size. The sample table lists over 2,000 delta-chain clones, nearly 65% of them with a count of one. Over 12% of the sample rests with the top ten. Counted from cysteine to phenylalanine, this CDR3 has 17 amino acids. The read is trimmed to its CDR3 DNA, 51 bases read in frame from base 1. Between the V and J ends, shortened by 2 bases and 3 bases respectively, the junction contains 21 bases. Taken from the germline V gene, the CDR1 and CDR2 loops are GEAIGNYY and EKD.

The TCR originated in a human donor in good health. The sample comprised Vd2+ gamma-delta T cells from blood. The sample's cell subset or site label is to be understood as: TCR Vdelta2-expressing (gamma9delta2) T cells. The chain was built from TRDV2 and TRDJ1; possibly the D gene is TRDD3, per 6 matching bases. The CDR3 region: CACDMIGDSKEADKLIF. The bases read TGTGCCTGTGACATGATCGGGGATTCCAAGGAGGCCGATAAACTCATCTTT.